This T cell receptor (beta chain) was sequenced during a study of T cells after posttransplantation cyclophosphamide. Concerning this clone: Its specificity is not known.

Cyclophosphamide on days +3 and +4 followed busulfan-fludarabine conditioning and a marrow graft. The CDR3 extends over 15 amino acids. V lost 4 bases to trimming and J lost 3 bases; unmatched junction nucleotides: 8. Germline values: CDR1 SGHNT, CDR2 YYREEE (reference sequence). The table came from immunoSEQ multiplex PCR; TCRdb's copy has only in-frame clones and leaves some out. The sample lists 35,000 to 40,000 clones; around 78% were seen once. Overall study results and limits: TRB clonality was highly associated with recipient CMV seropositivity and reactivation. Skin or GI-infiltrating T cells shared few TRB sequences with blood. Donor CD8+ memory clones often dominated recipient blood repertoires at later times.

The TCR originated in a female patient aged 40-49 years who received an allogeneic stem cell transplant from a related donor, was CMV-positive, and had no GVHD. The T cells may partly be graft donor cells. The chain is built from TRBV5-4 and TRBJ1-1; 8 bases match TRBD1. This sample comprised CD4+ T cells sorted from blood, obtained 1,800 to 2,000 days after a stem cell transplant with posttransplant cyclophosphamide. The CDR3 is CASSRGTGRDTEAFF. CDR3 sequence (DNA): TGTGCCAGCAGCCGCGGGACAGGTCGGGACACTGAAGCTTTCTTT.